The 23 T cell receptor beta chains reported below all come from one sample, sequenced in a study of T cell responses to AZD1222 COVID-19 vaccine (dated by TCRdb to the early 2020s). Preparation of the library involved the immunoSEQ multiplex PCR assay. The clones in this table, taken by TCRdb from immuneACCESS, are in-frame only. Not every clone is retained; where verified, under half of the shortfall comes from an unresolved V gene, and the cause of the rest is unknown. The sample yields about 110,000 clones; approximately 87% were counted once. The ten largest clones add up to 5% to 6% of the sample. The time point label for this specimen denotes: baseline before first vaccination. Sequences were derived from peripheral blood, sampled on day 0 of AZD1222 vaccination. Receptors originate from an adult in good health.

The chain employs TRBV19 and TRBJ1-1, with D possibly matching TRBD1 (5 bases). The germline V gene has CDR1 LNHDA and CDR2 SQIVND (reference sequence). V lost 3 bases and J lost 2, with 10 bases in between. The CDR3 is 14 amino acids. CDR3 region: CASSIPGTNTEAFF. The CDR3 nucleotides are TGTGCCAGTAGTATCCCCGGGACCAACACTGAAGCTTTCTTT.

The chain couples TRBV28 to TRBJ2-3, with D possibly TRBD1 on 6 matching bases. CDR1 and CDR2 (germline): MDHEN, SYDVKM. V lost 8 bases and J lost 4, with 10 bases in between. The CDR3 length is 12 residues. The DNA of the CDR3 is TGTGCCAGCCCACCAGGGGCAGATACGCAGTATTTT. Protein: CASPPGADTQYF.

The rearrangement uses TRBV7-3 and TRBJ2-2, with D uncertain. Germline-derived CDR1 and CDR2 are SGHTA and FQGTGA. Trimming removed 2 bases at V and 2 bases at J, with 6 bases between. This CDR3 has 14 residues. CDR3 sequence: CASSLWSNTGELFF. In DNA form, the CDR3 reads TGTGCCAGCAGCTTATGGAGCAACACCGGGGAGCTGTTTTTT.

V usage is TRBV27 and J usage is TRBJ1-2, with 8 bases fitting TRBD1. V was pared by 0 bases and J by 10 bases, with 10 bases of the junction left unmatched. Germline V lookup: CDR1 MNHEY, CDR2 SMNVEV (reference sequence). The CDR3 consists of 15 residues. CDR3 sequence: CASSLSWDRPSYYTF. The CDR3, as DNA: TGTGCCAGCAGTTTATCTTGGGACAGGCCCTCTTACTACACCTTC.

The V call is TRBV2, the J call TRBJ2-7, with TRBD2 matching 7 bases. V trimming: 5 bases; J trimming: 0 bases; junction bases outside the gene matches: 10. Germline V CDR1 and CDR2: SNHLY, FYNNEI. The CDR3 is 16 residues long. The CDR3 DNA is TGTGCCAGCAGTCTCCCTCCGCGGGAGAGCTCCTACGAGCAGTACTTC. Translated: CASSLPPRESSYEQYF. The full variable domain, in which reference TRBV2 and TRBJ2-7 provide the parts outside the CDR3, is EPEVTQTPSHQVTQMGQEVILRCVPISNHLYFYWYRQILGQKVEFLVSFYNNEISEKSEIFDDQFSVERPDGSNFTLKIRSTKLEDSAMYFCASSLPPRESSYEQYFGPGTRLTVT.

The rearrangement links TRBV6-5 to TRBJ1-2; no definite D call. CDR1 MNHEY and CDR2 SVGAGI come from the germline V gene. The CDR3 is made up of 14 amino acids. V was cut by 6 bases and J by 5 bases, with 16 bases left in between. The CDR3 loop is CASSLGQPRYGYTF. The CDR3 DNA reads TGTGCCAGCAGCTTGGGTCAGCCCCGTTATGGCTACACCTTC.

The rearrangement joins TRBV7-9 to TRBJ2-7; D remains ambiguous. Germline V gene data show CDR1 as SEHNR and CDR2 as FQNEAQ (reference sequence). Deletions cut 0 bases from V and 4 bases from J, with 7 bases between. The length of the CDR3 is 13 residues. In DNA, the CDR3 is TGTGCCAGCAGCTTAGCCACATCTTACGAGCAGTACTTC. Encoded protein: CASSLATSYEQYF.

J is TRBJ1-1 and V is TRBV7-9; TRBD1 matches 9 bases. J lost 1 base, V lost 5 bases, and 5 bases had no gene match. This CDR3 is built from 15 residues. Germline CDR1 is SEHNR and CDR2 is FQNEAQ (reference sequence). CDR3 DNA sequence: TGTGCCAGCAGCCCCCCGGGACAGGGGAACACTGAAGCTTTCTTT. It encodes CASSPPGQGNTEAFF.

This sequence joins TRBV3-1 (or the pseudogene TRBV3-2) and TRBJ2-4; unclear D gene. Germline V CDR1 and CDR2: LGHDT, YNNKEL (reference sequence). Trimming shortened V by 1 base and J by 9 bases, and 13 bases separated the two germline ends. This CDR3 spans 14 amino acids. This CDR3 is CASSQVLPGSIQYF. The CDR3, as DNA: TGTGCCAGCAGCCAAGTTCTCCCCGGCAGCATTCAGTACTTC.

CDR3 loop: CASSGRDRDGGYGYTF. Here the CDR3 DNA reads TGTGCCAGTAGTGGCCGAGACAGGGATGGTGGCTATGGCTACACCTTC. V and J are TRBV19 and TRBJ1-2; TRBD1 matches at 7 bases. This CDR3 has 16 residues. The junction had 13 bases not matched to a gene; V was cut back by 5 bases and J by 4 bases. The germline V gene has CDR1 LNHDA and CDR2 SQIVND (reference sequence).

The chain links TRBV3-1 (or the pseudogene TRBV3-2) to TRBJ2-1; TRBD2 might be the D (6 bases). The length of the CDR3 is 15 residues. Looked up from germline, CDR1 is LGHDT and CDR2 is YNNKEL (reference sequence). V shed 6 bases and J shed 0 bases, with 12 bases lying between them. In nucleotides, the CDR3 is TGTGCCAGCAGGCCAGCGGGCGACTCCTACAATGAGCAGTTCTTC. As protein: CASRPAGDSYNEQFF.

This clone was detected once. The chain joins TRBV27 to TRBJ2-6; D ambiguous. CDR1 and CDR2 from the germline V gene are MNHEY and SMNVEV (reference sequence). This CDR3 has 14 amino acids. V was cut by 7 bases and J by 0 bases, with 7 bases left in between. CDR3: CASTRSSGANVLTF. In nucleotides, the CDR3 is TGTGCCAGCACCCGATCCTCTGGGGCCAACGTCCTGACTTTC.

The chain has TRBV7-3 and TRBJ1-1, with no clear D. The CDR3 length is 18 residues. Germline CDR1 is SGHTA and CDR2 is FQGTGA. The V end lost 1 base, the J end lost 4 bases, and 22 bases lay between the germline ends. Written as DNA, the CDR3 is TGTGCCAGCAGCTTAAAGCCTCTAAGGACGGGCGGGTCCACTGAAGCTTTCTTT. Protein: CASSLKPLRTGGSTEAFF.

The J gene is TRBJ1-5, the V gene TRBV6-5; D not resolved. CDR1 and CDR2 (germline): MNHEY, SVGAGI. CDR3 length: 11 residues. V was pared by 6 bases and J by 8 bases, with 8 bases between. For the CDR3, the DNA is TGTGCCAGCAGGGAGAGGGAGCCCCAGCATTTT. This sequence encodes CASREREPQHF.

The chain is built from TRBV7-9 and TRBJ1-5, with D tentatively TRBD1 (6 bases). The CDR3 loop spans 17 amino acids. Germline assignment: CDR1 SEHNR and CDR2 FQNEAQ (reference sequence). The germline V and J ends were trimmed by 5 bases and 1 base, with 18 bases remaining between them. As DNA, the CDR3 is TGTGCCAGCAGCCCAGGGGCAGGGTTGTCAAGCAATCAGCCCCAGCATTTT. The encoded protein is CASSPGAGLSSNQPQHF.

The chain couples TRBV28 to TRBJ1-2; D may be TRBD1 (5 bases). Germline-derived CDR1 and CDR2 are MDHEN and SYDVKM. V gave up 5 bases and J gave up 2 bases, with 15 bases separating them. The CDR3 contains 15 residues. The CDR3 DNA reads TGTGCCAGCAGTGGGACTAATGTCCGAAACTATGGCTACACCTTC. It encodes CASSGTNVRNYGYTF.

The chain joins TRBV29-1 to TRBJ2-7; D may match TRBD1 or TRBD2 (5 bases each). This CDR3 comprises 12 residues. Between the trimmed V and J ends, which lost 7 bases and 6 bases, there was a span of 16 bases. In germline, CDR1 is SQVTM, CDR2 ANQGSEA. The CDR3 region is CSGVRGPGEQYF. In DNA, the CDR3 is TGCAGCGGTGTGAGGGGACCCGGCGAGCAGTACTTC.

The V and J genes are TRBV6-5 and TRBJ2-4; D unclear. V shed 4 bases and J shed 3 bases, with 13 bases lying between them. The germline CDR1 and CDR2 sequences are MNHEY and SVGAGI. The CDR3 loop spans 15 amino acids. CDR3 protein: CASSSDSVRKNIQYF. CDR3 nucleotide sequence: TGTGCCAGCAGTTCAGATAGTGTTCGCAAAAACATTCAGTACTTC.

The DNA for the CDR3 is TGTGCCAGTAGTTGGAGGCAGGGGAACACTGAAGCTTTCTTT. Protein product: CASSWRQGNTEAFF. J is TRBJ1-1 and V is TRBV19, with a weak D call TRBD1 (5 bases). The length of the CDR3 is 14 residues. V gave up 5 bases and J gave up 1 base, with 11 bases separating them. CDR1 and CDR2 (germline): LNHDA, SQIVND (reference sequence).

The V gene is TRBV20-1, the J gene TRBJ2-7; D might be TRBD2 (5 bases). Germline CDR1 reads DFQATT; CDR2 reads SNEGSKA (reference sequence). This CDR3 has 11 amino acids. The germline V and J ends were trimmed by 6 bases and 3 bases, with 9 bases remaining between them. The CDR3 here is CSALEGYEQYF. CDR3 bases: TGCAGTGCCCTAGAGGGCTACGAGCAGTACTTC.

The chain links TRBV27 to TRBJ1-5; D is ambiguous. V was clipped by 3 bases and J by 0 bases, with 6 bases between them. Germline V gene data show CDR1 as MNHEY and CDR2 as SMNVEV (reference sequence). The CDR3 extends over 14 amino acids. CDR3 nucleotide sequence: TGTGCCAGCAGTTTCAGATCTAGCAATCAGCCCCAGCATTTT. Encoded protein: CASSFRSSNQPQHF.

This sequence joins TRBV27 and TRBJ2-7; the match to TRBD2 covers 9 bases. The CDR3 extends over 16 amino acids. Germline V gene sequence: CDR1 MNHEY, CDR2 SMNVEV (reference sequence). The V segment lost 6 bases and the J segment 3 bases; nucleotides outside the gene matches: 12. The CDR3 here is CASRNLLAGPRYEQYF. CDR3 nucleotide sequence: TGTGCCAGCAGAAATCTTCTAGCGGGACCCCGCTACGAGCAGTACTTC.

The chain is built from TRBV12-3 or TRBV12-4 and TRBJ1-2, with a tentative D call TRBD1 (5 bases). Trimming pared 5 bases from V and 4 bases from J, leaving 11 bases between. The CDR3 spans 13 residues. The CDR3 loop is CASSITGLYGYTF. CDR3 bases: TGTGCCAGCAGTATCACAGGACTCTATGGCTACACCTTC.